This T cell receptor beta chain was retrieved from a study of control samples from healthy donors and cancer patients. This clone appeared once. TCRdb's copy holds only in-frame clones and misses some; the assay was immunoSEQ multiplex PCR. The top ten clones hold approximately 1.8% of a sample with approximately 210,000 clones, roughly nine tenths of them seen once. The germline CDR1 and CDR2 sequences are SGHAT and FQNNGV. This CDR3 has 14 amino acids. V was trimmed by 2 bases and J by 8 bases, leaving 10 bases between them. This clonotype originated in a man aged 25 to 45 in good health. The rearrangement links TRBV11-2 to TRBJ1-6; no definite D call. Sequenced material: blood. The CDR3 loop reads CASSLYSQDSPLHF. The CDR3 DNA reads TGTGCCAGCAGCTTATATTCTCAGGATTCACCCCTCCACTTT.